Below, 28 T cell receptor beta chains from the same sample are listed, as sequenced in a study of cytomegalovirus exposure and HLA in healthy donors. The PCR used 60 Vbeta and 13 Jbeta primers. Sequencing used immunoSEQ multiplex PCR; TCRdb keeps in-frame clones, though not all of them. The sample yields some 150,000 clones, 70% to 90% seen once. The specimen was PBMCs. The source of these receptors is a woman in her 30s in good health and CMV-seronegative.

This clone was seen more than once but under ten times. Germline is not matched at one junction end, which may reflect a read error. The rearrangement uses TRBV5-1 and TRBJ1-1; tentative D call: TRBD1 (5 bases). CDR1 SGHRS and CDR2 YFSETQ come from the germline V gene. The CDR3 has 13 amino acids. CDR3 DNA: TGCGCTAGCAGGCGGCAGGGCCCCACTGAAGCTTTCTTT. The encoded protein is CASRRQGPTEAFF.

This clone was detected only once. This chain joins TRBV6-1 and TRBJ2-5; TRBD2 matches 10 bases. This CDR3 comprises 18 residues. Per germline, CDR1 MNHNS and CDR2 SASEGT. J lost 3 bases, V lost 2 bases, and 12 bases had no gene match. The CDR3 bases are TGTGCCAGCAGTGAAACTAGCGGGGTCCCAGGGGTAAAAGAGACCCAGTACTTC. Translation gives CASSETSGVPGVKETQYF.

The chain is built from TRBV29-1 and TRBJ2-2; TRBD2 is a possible D gene (7 bases). The germline V gene encodes CDR1 SQVTM and CDR2 ANQGSEA. This CDR3 spans 13 amino acids. Trimming shortened V by 7 bases and J by 4 bases, and 13 bases separated the two germline ends. The CDR3 region has the DNA TGCAGCGCCGCGGGGGCCACCACCGGGGAGCTGTTTTTT. This sequence encodes CSAAGATTGELFF.

The rearrangement uses TRBV6-4 and TRBJ2-1, with D tentatively TRBD1 (6 bases). Trimming took off 6 bases at V and 6 bases at J, with 18 bases between the two ends. The CDR3 covers 15 residues. Per the germline V gene, CDR1 is MRHNA and CDR2 is SNTAGT. The CDR3 region has the DNA TGTGCCAGCAGCGAACAGGGTGTTAATAGCAATGAGCAGTTCTTC. Translation gives CASSEQGVNSNEQFF.

The chain employs TRBV7-2 and TRBJ2-2; 7 positions match TRBD2. Germline trimming cut 1 base from V and 4 bases from J; bases unmatched to any gene: 6. Per germline, CDR1 SGHTA and CDR2 FQGNSA. CDR3 length equals 16 residues. CDR3 DNA: TGTGCCAGCAGCTTAGGAATGGCGGGAGCCACCGGGGAGCTGTTTTTT. Translated, it gives CASSLGMAGATGELFF.

The genes are TRBV11-2 and TRBJ2-5; possible D gene TRBD1, 5 bases. Trimming cost V 2 bases and J 5 bases, with 15 bases left between them. CDR3 length equals 15 residues. CDR1 and CDR2 (germline): SGHAT, FQNNGV. CDR3: CASSLKTGWTETQYF. For the CDR3, the DNA is TGTGCCAGCAGCTTAAAAACAGGATGGACGGAGACCCAGTACTTC.

The chain couples TRBV29-1 to TRBJ2-5; 7 bases are a match to TRBD1. Germline lookup yields CDR1 SQVTM and CDR2 ANQGSEA. V lost 7 bases to trimming and J lost 5 bases; unmatched junction nucleotides: 7. The CDR3 loop spans 12 amino acids. The CDR3 bases are TGCAGCGACCAGGGGGATTCGGAGACCCAGTACTTC. Its translation: CSDQGDSETQYF.

This chain connects TRBV4-3 to TRBJ1-4, with a weak D call TRBD1 (6 bases). Looked up from germline, CDR1 is LGHNA and CDR2 is YSLEER. CDR3 length: 13 residues. Trimming left V 0 bases short and J 13 bases short, with 12 bases between. The CDR3 loop reads CASSQDRDRRLFF. The DNA of the CDR3 is TGCGCCAGCAGCCAAGATCGTGACAGGAGACTGTTTTTT.

This sequence joins TRBV5-4 and TRBJ2-3; perhaps TRBD2 as D (7 bases). The germline V and J ends were trimmed by 3 bases and 0 bases, with 11 bases remaining between them. Per the germline V gene, CDR1 is SGHNT and CDR2 is YYREEE (reference sequence). The CDR3 covers 15 residues. The CDR3 bases are TGTGCCAGCAGCTGGGGGGGCAGTAGCACAGATACGCAGTATTTT. As protein: CASSWGGSSTDTQYF.

The chain recombines TRBV7-2 with TRBJ2-7; D is undetermined. Germline V lookup: CDR1 SGHTA, CDR2 FQGNSA. Trimming took off 3 bases at V and 0 bases at J, with 6 bases between the two ends. The CDR3 consists of 13 residues. This CDR3 is CASSFLSSYEQYF. DNA of the CDR3: TGTGCCAGCAGCTTCCTGAGCTCCTACGAGCAGTACTTC.

This chain uses TRBV6-5 with TRBJ2-1; the D gene is possibly TRBD2 (7 bases). CDR1 is MNHEY and CDR2 is SVGAGI in the germline V gene. The CDR3 extends over 14 amino acids. V lost 5 bases and J 8 bases, leaving 16 bases between the germline ends. Written as DNA, the CDR3 is TGTGCCAGCAGTCACGAACAGGGAGGGTATGAGCAGTTCTTC. Its protein product is CASSHEQGGYEQFF.

The rearrangement joins TRBV6-1 to TRBJ1-6, with 7 bases identical to TRBD1. Looked up from germline, CDR1 is MNHNS and CDR2 is SASEGT. The CDR3 covers 13 residues. Germline trimming cut 6 bases from V and 8 bases from J; bases unmatched to any gene: 4. CDR3 protein: CASRDRRHSPLHF. The CDR3 DNA follows: TGTGCCAGCAGGGACAGGCGGCATTCACCCCTCCACTTT.

J is TRBJ1-4 and V is TRBV15; possible D gene TRBD1, 5 bases. V lost 3 bases to trimming and J lost 8 bases, with 13 bases between them. The germline V gene encodes CDR1 LNHNV and CDR2 YYDKDF (reference sequence). CDR3 length: 14 amino acids. The CDR3 region is CATSSQGYGEKLFF. In nucleotides, the CDR3 is TGTGCCACCAGCAGTCAGGGTTATGGCGAAAAACTGTTTTTT.

The chain employs TRBV7-2 and TRBJ2-5; 14 nucleotides agree with TRBD2. The end of the DNA is better explained by TRBJ2-7, so the J call may be wrong. There are 18 residues in the CDR3. Germline V gene data show CDR1 as SGHTA and CDR2 as FQGNSA. CDR3 nucleotides: TGTGCCAGCAGCTTTTCCTCGGGACTAGCGGGGGTGGCGTACGAGCAGTACTTC. This codes for CASSFSSGLAGVAYEQYF.

This clone was counted once. The V and J genes are TRBV27 and TRBJ1-1; the D gene is possibly TRBD1 (6 bases). Between the trimmed V and J ends, which lost 4 bases and 7 bases, there was a span of 13 bases. Germline V gene data show CDR1 as MNHEY and CDR2 as SMNVEV (reference sequence). This CDR3 has 13 amino acids. CDR3 protein: CASSSPSRGEAFF. CDR3 sequence (DNA): TGTGCCAGCAGTTCCCCCTCCAGGGGTGAAGCTTTCTTT.

V usage is TRBV9 and J usage is TRBJ2-3; TRBD2 agrees at 13 bases. The CDR3 is 22 residues long. With 4 bases clipped from V and 2 bases from J, the junction kept 22 bases outside the gene matches. The germline V gene has CDR1 SGDLS and CDR2 YYNGEE. The CDR3 DNA reads TGTGCCAGCAGCTTACCCCACAGGACTAGCGGGGGCACAACGGGTAACACAGATACGCAGTATTTT. Translation: CASSLPHRTSGGTTGNTDTQYF.

The rearrangement links TRBV27 to TRBJ2-6; D is undetermined. CDR1 and CDR2 from the germline V gene are MNHEY and SMNVEV (reference sequence). V shed 4 bases and J shed 0 bases, with 7 bases lying between them. The CDR3 is made up of 15 amino acids. CDR3 sequence (DNA): TGTGCCAGCAGTTCCCCGGGCTCTGGGGCCAACGTCCTGACTTTC. Amino acids: CASSSPGSGANVLTF.

This chain links TRBV11-2 with TRBJ1-2; maybe TRBD1 (5 bases). Germline V gives CDR1 SGHAT, CDR2 FQNNGV. CDR3 length: 14 amino acids. The ends were cut back, 2 bases at V and 4 bases at J, with 11 bases in the middle. This CDR3 reads CASSLTSGPYGYTF. CDR3 nucleotides: TGTGCCAGCAGCTTAACTTCAGGGCCCTATGGCTACACCTTC.

This chain uses TRBV27 with TRBJ1-2; D is perhaps TRBD1 (6 bases). V was shortened by 4 bases and J by 5 bases, with 23 bases between the two germline ends. CDR3 size: 17 residues. Germline loops: CDR1 MNHEY, CDR2 SMNVEV (reference sequence). The CDR3 loop is CASSSGTTAGGRYGYTF. The CDR3 nucleotides are TGTGCCAGCAGTTCAGGGACAACCGCCGGCGGCAGGTATGGCTACACCTTC.

This chain uses TRBV29-1 with TRBJ2-1; the D gene is possibly TRBD1 (6 bases). This CDR3 has 13 residues. Per the germline V gene, CDR1 is SQVTM and CDR2 is ANQGSEA. The V and J ends lost 8 bases and 0 bases respectively, with 11 bases between them. CDR3 coding DNA: TGCAGCCTTGGGGGCAGCTCCTACAATGAGCAGTTCTTC. Encoded protein: CSLGGSSYNEQFF.

V and J are TRBV7-6 and TRBJ1-5, with D possibly matching TRBD1 (5 bases). Germline CDR1 SGHVS, CDR2 FNYEAQ. The length of the CDR3 is 15 residues. V shed 5 bases and J shed 0 bases, with 11 bases lying between them. The CDR3 loop is CASSPGRGSNQPQHF. The CDR3 region has the DNA TGTGCCAGCAGCCCTGGGAGGGGTAGCAATCAGCCCCAGCATTTT.

This clone was detected only once. V is TRBV27 and J is TRBJ2-1; possible D gene TRBD1, 5 bases. V lost 4 bases, J lost 1 base, and 11 bases lay in between. Germline assignment: CDR1 MNHEY and CDR2 SMNVEV (reference sequence). The CDR3 contains 15 residues. This chain's CDR3 is CASSSMTASYNEQFF. CDR3 nucleotide sequence: TGTGCCAGCAGTTCTATGACAGCTTCCTACAATGAGCAGTTCTTC.

This rearrangement joins TRBV11-2 to TRBJ1-2, with D hard to call. Germline assignment: CDR1 SGHAT and CDR2 FQNNGV. Trimming stripped 5 bases from V and 2 bases from J, with 12 bases between. The CDR3 is 14 amino acids. The CDR3 protein is CASSQSDGNYGYTF. In DNA, the CDR3 is TGTGCCAGCAGCCAGAGCGATGGAAACTATGGCTACACCTTC.

J is TRBJ2-7 and V is TRBV5-1; D is ambiguous. Germline V lookup: CDR1 SGHRS, CDR2 YFSETQ. V was clipped by 0 bases and J by 2 bases, with 9 bases between them. CDR3 length: 14 residues. CDR3 bases: TGCGCCAGCAGCTTGGTCGCCAGCGCCTACGAGCAGTACTTC. This codes for CASSLVASAYEQYF.

This chain uses TRBV30 with TRBJ2-1; D possibly corresponds to TRBD2 (5 bases). This CDR3 is 13 amino acids long. Germline CDR1 reads GTSNPN; CDR2 reads SVGIG (reference sequence). The DNA of the CDR3 is TGTGCTCGGGGTTCGAGCTCCTACAATGAGCAGTTCTTC. Translation gives CARGSSSYNEQFF.

The chain employs TRBV5-1 and TRBJ1-3; D remains unclear. The CDR3 spans 16 residues. Trimming left V 0 bases short and J 0 bases short, with 10 bases between. CDR1 is SGHRS and CDR2 is YFSETQ in the germline V gene. The CDR3 loop is CASSLGSGTSGNTIYF. The CDR3 DNA reads as TGCGCCAGCAGCTTGGGTTCGGGAACCTCTGGAAACACCATATATTTT.

The rearrangement uses TRBV4-3 and TRBJ2-7, with TRBD2 as a possible D gene (5 bases). CDR3 length: 14 residues. Trimming stripped 0 bases from V and 9 bases from J, with 15 bases between. Germline assignment: CDR1 LGHNA and CDR2 YSLEER. The CDR3 region is CASSQDHGETMQYF. The CDR3 DNA sequence: TGCGCCAGCAGCCAAGATCATGGGGAGACGATGCAGTACTTC.

This chain links TRBV2 with TRBJ1-6; maybe TRBD1 (5 bases). The CDR3 spans 14 residues. V lost 1 base to trimming and J lost 9 bases, with 10 bases between them. From germline, CDR1 is SNHLY and CDR2 FYNNEI. CDR3: CASSEGRVSSPLHF. Written as DNA, the CDR3 is TGTGCCAGCAGTGAAGGCAGGGTTAGTTCACCCCTCCACTTT.